What follows are 18 T cell receptor beta chains derived from one specimen sequenced in a study of blood T cell repertoires in COVID-19. Sequencing used immunoSEQ multiplex PCR; TCRdb keeps in-frame clones, though not all of them. The data contain a few hundred thousand clones, less than 90% of them singletons. The specimen was peripheral blood. Every receptor here comes from a man aged 60 to 75 who had recovered from COVID-19.

V usage is TRBV19 and J usage is TRBJ2-2; the D gene is possibly TRBD2 (6 bases). The V and J ends lost 3 bases and 6 bases respectively, with 11 bases between them. From germline, CDR1 is LNHDA and CDR2 SQIVND (reference sequence). The CDR3 length is 14 residues. In DNA form, the CDR3 reads TGTGCCAGTAGTATTGGAGGGAGTGCCGGGGAGCTGTTTTTT. This translates into CASSIGGSAGELFF.

This clone was seen a single time. Other DNA sequences within the sample encode an identical CDR3. This chain links TRBV9 with TRBJ1-5; no firm D call. The CDR3 is 15 residues long. Germline assignment: CDR1 SGDLS and CDR2 YYNGEE. Trimming took 0 bases from V and 0 from J, leaving 7 bases between them. The CDR3 DNA reads TGTGCCAGCAGCGTAGCTCCAGATAGCAATCAGCCCCAGCATTTT. Translation gives CASSVAPDSNQPQHF.

The chain has TRBV19 and TRBJ2-7; 11 positions agree with TRBD1. Germline V lookup: CDR1 LNHDA, CDR2 SQIVND (reference sequence). V was pared by 6 bases and J by 1 base, with 5 bases of the junction left unmatched. The CDR3 is 15 residues long. The CDR3 coding sequence is TGTGCCAGTAGACCCGGGACAGGGGGGTCCTACGAGCAGTACTTC. This encodes CASRPGTGGSYEQYF.

This chain uses TRBV24-1 with TRBJ2-3; tentative D call: TRBD2 (7 bases). Trimming removed 6 bases at V and 3 bases at J, with 15 bases between. CDR1 is KGHDR and CDR2 is SFDVKD in the germline V gene. The CDR3 is made up of 15 amino acids. CDR3 region: CATSYTGGRTDTQYF. CDR3 bases: TGTGCCACCAGTTATACGGGGGGCCGGACAGATACGCAGTATTTT.

The V and J genes are TRBV7-3 and TRBJ2-5; possible D gene TRBD2, 5 bases. This CDR3 contains 15 residues. Germline V gene data show CDR1 as SGHTA and CDR2 as FQGTGA. The V end was cut by 0 bases, the J end by 4 bases, with 12 bases between. CDR3 nucleotides: TGTGCCAGCAGCTTAACTCCTAGCACGCGAGAGACCCAGTACTTC. As protein: CASSLTPSTRETQYF.

The V call is TRBV20-1, the J call TRBJ2-7; tentative D call: TRBD2 (6 bases). V was cut by 8 bases and J by 6 bases, with 14 bases left in between. The germline V gene has CDR1 DFQATT and CDR2 SNEGSKA (reference sequence). The CDR3 consists of 11 residues. The CDR3, as DNA: TGCAGTTTCGGGACTTTCAGCGAGCAGTACTTC. This gives the protein CSFGTFSEQYF.

This clone was seen more than once but under ten times. The CDR3 DNA reads TGTGCCAGCAGGGCTGCGGGGGGTTTCTCCTACAATGAGCAGTTCTTC. Translated, it gives CASRAAGGFSYNEQFF. V is TRBV28 and J is TRBJ2-1; 8 bases align to TRBD2. Germline V gene sequence: CDR1 MDHEN, CDR2 SYDVKM. Germline trimming cut 6 bases from V and 0 bases from J; bases unmatched to any gene: 7. The CDR3 has 16 amino acids.

The chain carries TRBV10-3 and TRBJ1-3, with D possibly TRBD1 on 6 matching bases. CDR3 length: 17 residues. The germline V and J ends were trimmed by 3 bases and 4 bases, with 19 bases remaining between them. Germline V gene lookup returns CDR1 ENHRY and CDR2 SYGVKD. CDR3: CAISDPTVGGRGNTIYF. The CDR3 DNA follows: TGTGCCATCAGTGATCCAACGGTTGGGGGCAGAGGAAACACCATATATTTT.

V usage is TRBV18 and J usage is TRBJ1-3; unclear D gene. The germline V gene has CDR1 KGHSH and CDR2 LQKENI. V gave up 2 bases and J gave up 3 bases, with 5 bases separating them. This CDR3 is built from 13 residues. In DNA, the CDR3 is TGTGCCAGCTCACCAGGACTTGGAAACACCATATATTTT. This gives the protein CASSPGLGNTIYF.

This clone has just one count. The V call is TRBV5-1, the J call TRBJ2-5; 7 nucleotides align to TRBD1. J lost 2 bases, V lost 4 bases, and 8 bases had no gene match. Germline CDR1 reads SGHRS; CDR2 reads YFSETQ. This CDR3 is built from 15 residues. The CDR3 region has the DNA TGCGCCAGCAGCCCGTCGGGACAGCCACAAGAGACCCAGTACTTC. Translated, it gives CASSPSGQPQETQYF.

In this sample, this clone turned up once. The chain has TRBV3-1 (or the pseudogene TRBV3-2) and TRBJ2-3; the match to TRBD2 covers 9 bases. V lost 1 base to trimming and J lost 8 bases; unmatched junction nucleotides: 4. The CDR3 length is 14 residues. CDR1 and CDR2 from the germline V gene are LGHDT and YNNKEL (reference sequence). As DNA, the CDR3 is TGTGCCAGCAGCCAAGTTAGCGGGGGATCTACGCAGTATTTT. As protein: CASSQVSGGSTQYF.

This chain's CDR3 is CASRADRPSYEQYF. In DNA form, the CDR3 reads TGTGCCAGCAGGGCCGACAGACCCTCCTACGAGCAGTACTTC. V and J are TRBV14 and TRBJ2-7, with D possibly being TRBD1 (5 bases). CDR3 length: 14 amino acids. Germline assignment: CDR1 SGHDN and CDR2 FVKESK. V lost 6 bases and J lost 0, with 12 bases in between.

The chain uses TRBV5-1 and TRBJ2-1, with D maybe TRBD1 (6 bases). Germline CDR1 reads SGHRS; CDR2 reads YFSETQ. CDR3 size: 16 residues. Trimming took off 3 bases at V and 1 base at J, with 14 bases between the two ends. The CDR3 reads CASSSAPQGSYNEQFF. DNA of the CDR3: TGCGCCAGCAGCTCTGCTCCACAGGGATCCTACAATGAGCAGTTCTTC.

This chain connects TRBV12-5 to TRBJ2-7; no definite D call. V lost 0 bases, J lost 2 bases, and 2 bases lay in between. The germline gives CDR1 LGHNT, CDR2 FRNRAP. This CDR3 is built from 12 residues. The chain's CDR3 is CASGLVTYEQYF. The DNA of the CDR3 is TGTGCTAGTGGTTTGGTTACCTACGAGCAGTACTTC. The full variable domain, its missing parts supplied by reference TRBV12-5 and TRBJ2-7, is DARVTQTPRHKVTEMGQEVTMRCQPILGHNTVFWYRQTMMQGLELLAYFRNRAPLDDSGMPKDRFSAEMPDATLATLKIQPSEPRDSAVYFCASGLVTYEQYFGPGTRLTVT.

The V and J genes are TRBV7-3 and TRBJ2-3; 10 bases agree with TRBD2. CDR3 length equals 14 residues. Losses at the gene ends were 5 bases for V and 4 bases for J; bases not matched to a gene: 3. Germline V gene data show CDR1 as SGHTA and CDR2 as FQGTGA. The CDR3 DNA follows: TGTGCCAGCAGCGGAGCGGGGGGGCCAGATACGCAGTATTTT. It is translated as CASSGAGGPDTQYF.

The rearrangement joins TRBV5-1 to TRBJ2-7; 7 nucleotides match TRBD2. With V trimmed by 4 bases and J by 3 bases, 4 bases remained unmatched. CDR1 is SGHRS, CDR2 YFSETQ, per germline. The CDR3 runs to 13 residues. The CDR3 region has the DNA TGCGCCAGCAGCCCGGGAGGAAGCTACGAGCAGTACTTC. It codes for CASSPGGSYEQYF.

V gene TRBV11-1 combines with J gene TRBJ2-7, with a tentative D call TRBD1 (5 bases). The CDR3 loop spans 12 amino acids. Between the trimmed V and J ends, which lost 3 bases and 3 bases, there was a span of 6 bases. Per the germline V gene, CDR1 is SGHAT and CDR2 is FQDESV (reference sequence). The CDR3 is CASSFDSYEQYF. CDR3 coding DNA: TGTGCCAGCAGCTTCGACAGCTACGAGCAGTACTTC.

CDR3 nucleotides: TGTGCCAGCAGTTCAACAGGGTTAGGAAATCAGCCCCAGCATTTT. Protein: CASSSTGLGNQPQHF. The chain links TRBV2 to TRBJ1-5; D is possibly TRBD1 (6 bases). Deletions cut 5 bases from V and 4 bases from J, with 15 bases between. There are 15 residues in the CDR3. CDR1 SNHLY and CDR2 FYNNEI come from the germline V gene.